This passage covers 28 T cell receptor beta chains from one sample sequenced in a study of human T cells and chemical hapten exposure. This sample's time point: patch test 2, 6 weeks after DPC sensitization. Regarding treatment: therapeutic diphenylcyclopropenone sensitization with weekly scalp DPC. TCRdb passed the RACE reads through MiXCR, listing each CDR3 protein once. The data show approximately 90,000 distinct CDR3 sequences, 8% to 13% seen once. The sequences come from whole blood, collected in connection with sensitization to the hapten diphenylcyclopropenone (DPC). The receptor set was obtained from a man aged 35-49 years with alopecia areata. Some clones in this sample may be carry-over from other donors' samples.

This clonotype was observed at least ten times. This chain connects TRBV29-1 to TRBJ1-4; D unresolved. V lost 7 bases and J 7 bases, leaving 10 bases between the germline ends. Germline V gives CDR1 SQVTM, CDR2 ANQGSEA. The CDR3 has 11 residues. The DNA of the CDR3 is TGCAGCGCGACAACAGCTGAAAAACTGTTTTTT. The encoded protein is CSATTAEKLFF.

The gene calls are TRBV27 and TRBJ2-3, with 14 bases matching TRBD2. Germline CDR1 and CDR2: MNHEY and SMNVEV (reference sequence). There are 19 residues in the CDR3. The junction had 5 bases not matched to a gene; V was cut back by 0 bases and J by 0 bases. The CDR3 loop reads CASSLSTSGRAFSTDTQYF. DNA of the CDR3: TGTGCCAGCAGTTTATCGACTAGCGGGAGGGCCTTCAGCACAGATACGCAGTATTTT.

The V gene is TRBV7-9, the J gene TRBJ2-5; the D gene is possibly TRBD2 (5 bases). This CDR3 has 14 amino acids. Per germline, CDR1 SEHNR and CDR2 FQNEAQ (reference sequence). V was clipped by 4 bases and J by 2 bases, with 11 bases between them. CDR3 bases: TGTGCCAGCAGCTCGCGGACTTTACAAGAGACCCAGTACTTC. Amino acid sequence: CASSSRTLQETQYF.

The chain couples TRBV6-5 to TRBJ2-3; D ambiguous. V was clipped by 6 bases and J by 4 bases, with 8 bases between them. The CDR3 extends over 12 amino acids. Germline V gene data show CDR1 as MNHEY and CDR2 as SVGAGI. The chain's CDR3 is CASRARSDTQYF. The DNA for the CDR3 is TGTGCCAGCAGGGCTAGGTCAGATACGCAGTATTTT.

This clonotype was recorded many times. This chain links TRBV12-3 or TRBV12-4 with TRBJ1-2; 7 nucleotides align to TRBD1. V was clipped by 7 bases and J by 6 bases; unmatched bases: 11. This CDR3 spans 14 amino acids. This CDR3 is CASTREDRRNGYTF. The CDR3 region has the DNA TGTGCCAGCACCCGAGAGGACAGGAGGAATGGCTACACCTTC.

This clonotype has more than one count but fewer than ten. The V gene is TRBV7-8, the J gene TRBJ1-2; no reliable D call. This CDR3 is built from 11 residues. The V and J ends lost 1 base and 7 bases respectively, with 4 bases between them. The germline V gene encodes CDR1 SGHVS and CDR2 FQNEAQ. The CDR3 region is CASSLGPGYTF. The CDR3, as DNA: TGTGCCAGCAGCTTAGGACCTGGCTACACCTTC.

This clonotype has a count of ten or more. The V and J genes are TRBV21-1 and TRBJ2-5. TRBV21-1 is marked as a pseudogene. The CDR3 is 13 amino acids. CDR3 in DNA: TGTGCCAGCAGCAAAGACGTGCAAGAGACCCAGTACTTC. It codes for CASSKDVQETQYF.

This clonotype occurred a few times. The chain combines TRBV16 with TRBJ1-5, with 7 bases matching TRBD1. CDR3 length: 16 residues. V was clipped by 2 bases and J by 2 bases; unmatched bases: 6. Germline lookup yields CDR1 KGHSY and CDR2 FQNENV. This CDR3 reads CASSQVRQGGNQPQHF. The CDR3 DNA reads as TGTGCCAGCAGCCAAGTAAGACAGGGTGGCAATCAGCCCCAGCATTTT.

This clonotype showed up just a few times. This rearrangement joins TRBV29-1 to TRBJ2-7, with 7 bases identical to TRBD2. Germline V CDR1 and CDR2: SQVTM, ANQGSEA. Trimming at V came to 5 bases and at J to 6 bases, leaving 13 bases not matched to a gene. There are 14 residues in the CDR3. CDR3 sequence reads: CSVRGGRATREQYF. CDR3 sequence (DNA): TGCAGCGTTCGAGGTGGGAGGGCCACTCGCGAGCAGTACTTC.

In its sample, this clonotype was seen many times. The rearrangement uses TRBV14 and TRBJ1-4; TRBD1 is a possible D gene (6 bases). The CDR3 runs 16 residues. V lost 3 bases and J lost 3, with 14 bases in between. Germline assignment: CDR1 SGHDN and CDR2 FVKESK. In DNA form, the CDR3 reads TGTGCCAGCAGCCAGACGTCGACAGGCGCTAATGAAAAACTGTTTTTT. It is translated as CASSQTSTGANEKLFF.

The rearrangement uses TRBV6-5 and TRBJ1-5; D gene ambiguous. CDR1 and CDR2 (germline): MNHEY, SVGAGI. The V and J ends lost 7 bases and 2 bases respectively, with 12 bases between them. CDR3 size: 14 residues. CDR3 sequence (DNA): TGTGCCAGCACCACCAGGTATGGCAATCAGCCCCAGCATTTT. This codes for CASTTRYGNQPQHF.

The rearrangement joins TRBV7-2 to TRBJ2-7; 8 positions agree with TRBD1. CDR1 SGHTA and CDR2 FQGNSA come from the germline V gene. The CDR3 is made up of 14 amino acids. The V segment lost 1 base and the J segment 3 bases; nucleotides outside the gene matches: 2. DNA of the CDR3: TGTGCCAGCAGCTTAGGAGGACAGGGCTACGAGCAGTACGTC. This gives the protein CASSLGGQGYEQYV.

In its sample, this clonotype was seen a few times. This sequence joins TRBV3-1 and TRBJ2-7, with a possible D match to TRBD2 (6 bases). V gave up 3 bases and J gave up 4 bases, with 10 bases separating them. The CDR3 consists of 13 residues. The germline V gene has CDR1 LGHDT and CDR2 YNNKEL (reference sequence). This chain's CDR3 is CASSQEGPYEQYF. The CDR3 coding sequence is TGTGCCAGCAGCCAGGAGGGACCTTACGAGCAGTACTTC.

The J gene is TRBJ1-2, the V gene TRBV11-1; D is perhaps TRBD1 (6 bases). V dropped 4 bases and J dropped 4 bases, with 10 bases sitting between them. Germline CDR1 is SGHAT and CDR2 is FQDESV (reference sequence). The length of the CDR3 is 13 residues. The DNA of the CDR3 is TGTGCCAGCAGCTCGGGACATCTCTATGGCTACACCTTC. Its protein product is CASSSGHLYGYTF.

The rearrangement links TRBV29-1 to TRBJ2-3; D perhaps matches TRBD2 (7 bases). Germline V CDR1 and CDR2: SQVTM, ANQGSEA. V lost 4 bases, J lost 6 bases, and 14 bases lay in between. This CDR3 has 13 amino acids. The CDR3 bases are TGCAGCGTTGGTCGGGGGGCTGGCGATACGCAGTATTTT. Its protein product is CSVGRGAGDTQYF.

The chain uses TRBV6-2 or TRBV6-3 and TRBJ2-7, with a possible D match to TRBD1 (6 bases). The CDR3 covers 14 residues. V lost 2 bases, J lost 2 bases, and 10 bases lay in between. Germline loops: CDR1 MNHEY, CDR2 SVGEGT. The CDR3 bases are TGTGCCAGCAGTTACCATAACAGGGCCTACGAGCAGTACGTC. The encoded protein is CASSYHNRAYEQYV.

This clonotype occurred many times. The genes are TRBV29-1 and TRBJ1-1; 7 nucleotides line up with TRBD1. The junction had 14 bases not matched to a gene; V was cut back by 7 bases and J by 0 bases. The CDR3 consists of 16 residues. Germline lookup yields CDR1 SQVTM and CDR2 ANQGSEA. The CDR3 spells CSAVGQGVGVNTEAFF. CDR3 in DNA: TGCAGCGCCGTGGGGCAGGGGGTTGGGGTGAACACTGAAGCTTTCTTT.

In this sample, this clonotype turned up many times. The chain uses TRBV29-1 and TRBJ1-1; no definite D call. Trimming cost V 1 base and J 0 bases, with 6 bases left between them. This CDR3 has 13 residues. Germline loops: CDR1 SQVTM, CDR2 ANQGSEA. CDR3: CSVEGQVNTEAFF. The CDR3 DNA sequence: TGCAGCGTTGAAGGGCAAGTGAACACTGAAGCTTTCTTT.

This clonotype showed up just a few times. The chain recombines TRBV7-2 with TRBJ2-1, with 7 positions matching TRBD2. The V gene end was trimmed by 3 bases and the J gene end by 5 bases; junction bases not matched to a gene: 7. In germline, CDR1 is SGHTA, CDR2 FQGNSA. There are 15 residues in the CDR3. In DNA, the CDR3 is TGTGCCAGCAGCTTGTGGCTAGCGGAAAACAATGAGCAGTTCTTC. Translation: CASSLWLAENNEQFF.

CDR3 loop: CAWSLTGNTGELFF. DNA of the CDR3: TGTGCCTGGAGTTTAACAGGGAACACCGGGGAGCTGTTTTTT. The genes are TRBV30 and TRBJ2-2, with D perhaps TRBD1 (5 bases). This CDR3 is 14 amino acids long. The ends were cut back, 2 bases at V and 1 base at J, with 8 bases in the middle. Germline CDR1 is GTSNPN and CDR2 is SVGIG (reference sequence).

This clonotype has more than one count but fewer than ten. This chain connects TRBV10-2 to TRBJ1-1; D possibly corresponds to TRBD1 (5 bases). V was shortened by 0 bases and J by 8 bases, with 10 bases between the two germline ends. CDR1 and CDR2 (germline): WSHSY, SAAADI. CDR3 length: 13 amino acids. CDR3 region: CASSESRGGEAFF. CDR3 nucleotides: TGCGCCAGCAGTGAGTCGAGGGGAGGGGAAGCTTTCTTT.

This clonotype was seen more than once but under ten times. The chain links TRBV28 to TRBJ2-3; 8 bases agree with TRBD2. CDR1 and CDR2 (germline): MDHEN, SYDVKM. With V trimmed by 6 bases and J by 6 bases, 23 bases remained unmatched. CDR3 size: 19 residues. CDR3 DNA sequence: TGTGCCAGCAGCCCTCAGACAACTCCTTTCTCGGGAGGGCCTGATACGCAGTATTTT. Encoded protein: CASSPQTTPFSGGPDTQYF.

By sample share, this clonotype is medium-sized. The chain recombines TRBV29-1 with TRBJ1-3, with no clear D. Germline CDR1 is SQVTM and CDR2 is ANQGSEA. Trimming took off 2 bases at V and 0 bases at J, with 5 bases between the two ends. This CDR3 has 13 amino acids. CDR3 region: CSVERNSGNTIYF. Here the CDR3 DNA reads TGCAGCGTTGAAAGAAACTCTGGAAACACCATATATTTT.

This clonotype came up many times. The chain has TRBV5-1 and TRBJ1-3; D possibly corresponds to TRBD1 (5 bases). The germline V and J ends were trimmed by 0 bases and 0 bases, with 19 bases remaining between them. This CDR3 is 19 amino acids long. Germline assignment: CDR1 SGHRS and CDR2 YFSETQ. The CDR3 here is CASSLGPQTTVFSGNTIYF. In nucleotides, the CDR3 is TGCGCCAGCAGCTTGGGACCCCAGACGACAGTTTTCTCTGGAAACACCATATATTTT.

The table lists this clonotype with a few counts. The chain employs TRBV7-9 and TRBJ2-5; perhaps TRBD2 as D (5 bases). Per the germline V gene, CDR1 is SEHNR and CDR2 is FQNEAQ (reference sequence). CDR3 length: 15 amino acids. V was pared by 0 bases and J by 5 bases, with 13 bases between. CDR3 protein: CASSLAGGPPETQYF. The CDR3 nucleotides are TGTGCCAGCAGCTTAGCAGGCGGGCCGCCCGAGACCCAGTACTTC.

This clonotype showed up just a few times. The rearrangement joins TRBV12-3 or TRBV12-4 to TRBJ2-3; 8 bases match TRBD2. The junction had 11 bases not matched to a gene; V was cut back by 4 bases and J by 2 bases. CDR3 size: 17 residues. CDR3 in DNA: TGTGCCAGCAGTTCGCTAACTAGCGGAGCAAACACAGATACGCAGTATTTT. The encoded protein is CASSSLTSGANTDTQYF.

This sequence joins TRBV6-5 and TRBJ1-4; D call uncertain. Germline lookup yields CDR1 MNHEY and CDR2 SVGAGI. The CDR3 consists of 13 residues. V was shortened by 6 bases and J by 0 bases, with 5 bases between the two germline ends. For the CDR3, the DNA is TGTGCCAGCAGGGACTCAACTAATGAAAAACTGTTTTTT. This codes for CASRDSTNEKLFF.

The chain combines TRBV5-6 with TRBJ2-7, with D unclear. V dropped 0 bases and J dropped 7 bases, with 14 bases sitting between them. Germline V gives CDR1 SGHDT, CDR2 YYEEEE. The length of the CDR3 is 14 residues. In DNA, the CDR3 is TGTGCCAGCAGCTTGGACGCGGCTTACGGAGAGCAGTACGTC. It specifies CASSLDAAYGEQYV.